The 8 T cell receptor beta chains below were found in one sample sequenced in a study of post-analysis software for immune sequencing data. Findings of the study overall: A handful of TRBV segments (TRBV5-6, TRBV5-1 and TRBV20-1 among them) occurred more frequently in patients than in controls.

These TCRs are of unknown antigen specificity. Carried by the TCR beta cDNA libraries were unique molecular identifiers. TCRdb re-called the PCR reads with MiXCR, one entry per CDR3 protein. Here the sample spans 400,000 to 500,000 distinct CDR3 sequences, approximately 42% being singletons. The material sequenced was blood. These receptors originate from a girl aged 2 to 9 with multiple sclerosis.

V and J are TRBV28 and TRBJ1-2; TRBD1 matches 12 bases. Trimming at V came to 5 bases and at J to 3 bases, leaving 4 bases not matched to a gene. This CDR3 has 15 residues. Germline V gene sequence: CDR1 MDHEN, CDR2 SYDVKM. The CDR3 nucleotides read TGTGCCAGCAGTCTCGGGACAGGGGGCTACTATGGCTACACCTTC. Its translation: CASSLGTGGYYGYTF.

The chain couples TRBV24-1 to TRBJ1-2, with D uncertain. V lost 0 bases and J lost 7, with 8 bases in between. There are 13 residues in the CDR3. Germline CDR1 KGHDR, CDR2 SFDVKD. CDR3 residues: CATSDLEGSGYTF. Here the CDR3 DNA reads TGTGCCACCAGTGATTTGGAGGGCTCTGGCTACACCTTC.

The rearrangement uses TRBV27 and TRBJ2-7; D gene uncertain. V shed 8 bases and J shed 3 bases, with 14 bases lying between them. The CDR3 spans 13 residues. CDR1 and CDR2 (germline): MNHEY, SMNVEV (reference sequence). The DNA of the CDR3 is TGTGCCAGCGGCCTTGGGCCTGTCTACGAGCAGTACTTC. Protein sequence: CASGLGPVYEQYF.

This clonotype has just a few counts. V usage is TRBV6-1 and J usage is TRBJ2-4; D is undetermined. Germline V CDR1 and CDR2: MNHNS, SASEGT. CDR3 size: 13 residues. V was shortened by 6 bases and J by 7 bases, with 13 bases between the two germline ends. The CDR3 DNA reads as TGTGCCAGCAGCCCCGGAGCTGTTAACATTCAGTACTTC. Translation: CASSPGAVNIQYF.

The chain employs TRBV13 and TRBJ2-5; TRBD1 agrees at 10 bases. The DNA end is more similar to TRBJ2-7, so the J call may be wrong. In germline, CDR1 is PRHDT, CDR2 FYEKMQ (reference sequence). The CDR3 sequence is 15 residues long. The CDR3, as DNA: TGTGCCAGCAGCTTAGGCGACAGGGGGCGCCTCGAGCAGTACTTC. Translated: CASSLGDRGRLEQYF.

V is TRBV3-1 and J is TRBJ1-1, with unresolved D. CDR1 is LGHDT and CDR2 is YNNKEL in the germline V gene (reference sequence). This CDR3 region has 14 residues. V lost 1 base and J lost 5, with 11 bases in between. The CDR3 nucleotides read TGTGCCAGCAGCCAAGTAATTTTACAGACTGAAGCTTTCTTT. It translates to CASSQVILQTEAFF.

The chain has TRBV6-6 and TRBJ2-7, with 7 bases matching TRBD1. The CDR3 contains 13 residues. Germline CDR1 and CDR2: MNHNY and SVGAGI (reference sequence). Losses at the gene ends were 6 bases for V and 3 bases for J; bases not matched to a gene: 5. CDR3 protein: CASSRGQDYEQYF. The CDR3 bases are TGTGCCAGCAGCCGTGGACAGGACTACGAGCAGTACTTC.

This clonotype was recorded at least ten times. The rearrangement links TRBV20-1 to TRBJ2-3; possibly TRBD1 or TRBD2 for D (5 bases each). V was clipped by 7 bases and J by 6 bases, with 23 bases between them. This CDR3 is 15 amino acids long. Looked up from germline, CDR1 is DFQATT and CDR2 is SNEGSKA (reference sequence). CDR3 loop: CSVPGSSIALDTQYF. CDR3 nucleotides: TGCAGTGTTCCAGGGAGTTCCATAGCACTCGATACGCAGTATTTT.